These 4 T cell receptor beta chains were all obtained from the same sample, sequenced in a study of cytomegalovirus exposure and HLA in healthy donors (dated by TCRdb to about 2017). Preparation of the library involved the immunoSEQ multiplex PCR assay. For the multiplex PCR, a mixture combining 60 forward primers for TCR Vbeta segments and 13 reverse primers for TCR Jbeta segments was used. This is the immuneACCESS table as TCRdb keeps it, with only in-frame sequences that have V and J called. A part of the clones is gone; compared with another copy, unresolved V genes explain less than half, and the rest is unexplained. The table for this sample lists about 180,000 clones; 82% of them were counted only once. 1.5% to 1.9% of the sample rests with the top ten. The material sequenced was PBMCs. These receptors were taken from a man in his forties or fifties in good health and CMV-seronegative.

As to this clone: An end of the junction does not agree with germline; a read error may underlie this. DNA of the CDR3: TGTGCCGGCAGGTCTAGCGGGAGGTCTGGCGAGCAGTACTTC. Translation gives CAGRSSGRSGEQYF. The chain employs TRBV28 and TRBJ2-7; 11 positions agree with TRBD2. Germline CDR1 is MDHEN and CDR2 is SYDVKM. The CDR3 has 14 residues.

The chain carries TRBV5-1 and TRBJ1-4; D perhaps matches TRBD1 (6 bases). Trimming took off 0 bases at V and 2 bases at J, with 11 bases between the two ends. CDR1 is SGHRS and CDR2 is YFSETQ in the germline V gene. This CDR3 has 16 amino acids. CDR3 protein: CASSLAGQRTNEKLFF. CDR3 DNA sequence: TGCGCCAGCAGCTTGGCCGGACAGAGGACTAATGAAAAACTGTTTTTT.

The chain links TRBV10-1 to TRBJ2-7; a weak D match, TRBD1 (5 bases). The CDR3 is made up of 12 amino acids. Germline CDR1 is WNHNN and CDR2 is SYGVQD (reference sequence). This chain's CDR3 is CGDGAAPYEQYF. The CDR3 region has the DNA TGCGGAGATGGGGCGGCTCCCTACGAGCAGTACTTC.

The chain links TRBV7-6 to TRBJ2-2, with D possibly matching TRBD1 (6 bases). The germline V gene has CDR1 SGHVS and CDR2 FNYEAQ. V was cut by 6 bases and J by 7 bases, with 6 bases left in between. The CDR3 totals 11 residues. CDR3 loop: CASRGGGELFF. CDR3 nucleotide sequence: TGTGCCAGCAGAGGGGGCGGGGAGCTGTTTTTT.